Listed below are T cell receptor beta chains from one sample, sequenced in a study of CD8+ T cells in alopecia areata. Repertoires were generated with immunoSEQ multiplex PCR, while TCRdb's copy carries only in-frame clones and drops some. The sample has about 140,000 clones; 50% to 60% are singletons. Sequencing input: CD4+ T cells sorted from blood. Source of these receptors: a human donor in good health. The CDR3 runs from the conserved cysteine through the conserved F or W. D genes are given only for firm matches. The size of a clone is reported for some rows only, either as once, few or many, or as a class for expanded clones.

CDR3aa | CDR3nt | d_gene | v_gene | abundance | j_gene
CSGKKETQYF | TGCAGCGGAAAGAAAGAGACCCAGTACTTC | . | TRBV29-1 | . | TRBJ2-5
CASSPQGRPTETQYF | TGTGCCAGTAGCCCACAGGGGAGGCCTACAGAGACCCAGTACTTC | . | TRBV19 | . | TRBJ2-5
CASSQDAQGAPEAFF | TGTGCCAGCAGCCAAGATGCCCAGGGGGCGCCTGAAGCTTTCTTT | TRBD1 | TRBV4-2 | . | TRBJ1-1
CSVVGQGKETQYF | TGCAGCGTTGTGGGCCAGGGTAAAGAGACCCAGTACTTC | . | TRBV29-1 | . | TRBJ2-5
CASRASAGVETQYF | TGTGCCAGCAGGGCAAGTGCAGGGGTGGAGACCCAGTACTTC | . | TRBV2 | few | TRBJ2-5
CASTTGTSGVQYF | TGCGCCAGCACCACCGGGACTAGCGGGGTGCAGTACTTC | TRBD2 | TRBV23-1 | . | TRBJ2-7
CASSLRFETSNEKLFF | TGCGCCAGCAGCCTCCGATTCGAGACTTCTAATGAAAAACTGTTTTTT | . | TRBV5-1 | few | TRBJ1-4
CASSPDRGSYEQYF | TGTGCCAGCAGTCCCGACAGGGGCTCCTACGAGCAGTACTTC | TRBD1 | TRBV28 | . | TRBJ2-7
CSVTAGAYGYTF | TGCAGCGTGACCGCCGGGGCTTATGGCTACACCTTC | . | TRBV29-1 | once | TRBJ1-2
CAWSGRQGDQPQHF | TGTGCCTGGAGTGGAAGACAGGGGGATCAGCCCCAGCATTTT | TRBD1 | TRBV30 | . | TRBJ1-5
CASQDGHGYTF | TGTGCCAGCCAGGACGGCCATGGCTACACCTTC | . | TRBV6-5 | few | TRBJ1-2
CASSPQGGETQYF | TGTGCCAGCAGCCCACAGGGAGGGGAGACCCAGTACTTC | . | TRBV7-9 | . | TRBJ2-5
CASSKAGTGSYNEQFF | TGTGCCAGTAGTAAAGCCGGGACAGGCTCCTACAATGAGCAGTTCTTC | TRBD1 | TRBV19 | few | TRBJ2-1
CASSEGQAGQPQHF | TGTGCCAGCAGCGAGGGACAGGCCGGTCAGCCCCAGCATTTT | TRBD1 | TRBV9 | . | TRBJ1-5
CASKSPGIEYYNEQFF | TGTGCCAGCAAATCCCCGGGGATTGAGTACTACAATGAGCAGTTCTTC | . | TRBV28 | few | TRBJ2-1
CASRVEVNQPQHF | TGTGCCAGCAGGGTGGAAGTCAATCAGCCCCAGCATTTT | . | TRBV2 | . | TRBJ1-5
CASSLGLDSYEQYF | TGTGCCAGCAGCTTGGGACTGGACTCCTACGAGCAGTACTTC | . | TRBV5-4 | . | TRBJ2-7
CASSVTSGSGELFF | TGTGCCAGCAGCGTAACTAGCGGGTCCGGGGAGCTGTTTTTT | TRBD2 | TRBV9 | . | TRBJ2-2
CAWSVRGAYSREQYF | TGTGCCTGGAGTGTTAGGGGGGCCTATTCTCGAGAGCAGTACTTC | . | TRBV30 | . | TRBJ2-7
CSVGRRGVDTGELFF | TGCAGCGTTGGGCGGAGGGGGGTGGACACCGGGGAGCTGTTTTTT | . | TRBV29-1 | few | TRBJ2-2
CASSKQGGNTEAFF | TGTGCCAGCAGCAAACAGGGGGGGAACACTGAAGCTTTCTTT | TRBD1 | TRBV27 | . | TRBJ1-1
CSTPGGGYGYTF | TGCAGCACCCCAGGGGGAGGATATGGCTACACCTTC | TRBD1 | TRBV29-1 | . | TRBJ1-2
CASSLLGAKNIQYF | TGTGCCAGCAGTTTATTAGGGGCCAAAAACATTCAGTACTTC | . | TRBV28 | . | TRBJ2-4
CASSPQGLAGGDNEQFF | TGTGCCAGCAGTCCTCAAGGGCTAGCGGGAGGGGACAATGAGCAGTTCTTC | TRBD2 | TRBV27 | . | TRBJ2-1
CSGGSGIGYEQYF | TGCAGCGGCGGTAGCGGGATTGGGTACGAGCAGTACTTC | TRBD2 | TRBV29-1 | few | TRBJ2-7
CSVVSSGSSYEQYF | TGCAGCGTTGTCTCATCCGGCAGCTCCTACGAGCAGTACTTC | . | TRBV29-1 | once | TRBJ2-7
CASSSGLNQPQHF | TGTGCCAGCAGTTCGGGGCTAAATCAGCCCCAGCATTTT | . | TRBV25-1 | . | TRBJ1-5
CAISPSNEQFF | TGTGCCATCTCTCCTTCCAATGAGCAGTTCTTC | . | TRBV10-3 | . | TRBJ2-1
CASSLRAGSFEQYF | TGTGCCAGCAGCTTAAGGGCAGGGTCCTTCGAGCAGTACTTC | . | TRBV7-9 | . | TRBJ2-7
CSVGETEAEQYF | TGCAGCGTTGGAGAGACGGAGGCCGAGCAGTACTTC | . | TRBV29-1 | . | TRBJ2-7
CASSEVPGDEQFF | TGTGCCAGTTCCGAAGTTCCCGGGGATGAGCAGTTCTTC | . | TRBV11-2 | . | TRBJ2-1
CASSSFGTGGINEQYF | TGTGCCAGCAGTTCCTTCGGGACAGGGGGTATTAACGAGCAGTACTTC | TRBD1 | TRBV6-6 | few | TRBJ2-7
CASSQEVETQYF | TGTGCCAGCAGCCAAGAAGTAGAGACCCAGTACTTC | . | TRBV7-9 | few | TRBJ2-5
CASSLSGARNQPQHF | TGTGCCAGCAGTTTATCGGGGGCCCGAAATCAGCCCCAGCATTTT | . | TRBV28 | . | TRBJ1-5
CSVVGTGLTDTQYF | TGCAGCGTTGTCGGGACAGGGTTAACAGATACGCAGTATTTT | TRBD1 | TRBV29-1 | . | TRBJ2-3
CASRLAGHRLYF | TGTGCCAGCAGATTAGCGGGGCACAGATTGTATTTT | TRBD2 | TRBV11-2 | . | TRBJ2-3
CASSLASRSSYNEQFF | TGTGCCAGCAGTTTAGCTTCGAGGAGCTCCTACAATGAGCAGTTCTTC | . | TRBV28 | . | TRBJ2-1
CASSGRVPDTQYF | TGTGCCAGCAGCGGGCGGGTCCCAGATACGCAGTATTTT | . | TRBV7-8 | . | TRBJ2-3
CSVGLAGVYGTQYF | TGCAGCGTCGGACTAGCGGGAGTTTATGGGACCCAGTACTTC | TRBD2 | TRBV29-1 | . | TRBJ2-5
CASSLGAAGTRGYEQYF | TGCGCCAGCAGCTTGGGCGCGGCGGGGACTAGGGGCTACGAGCAGTACTTC | TRBD2 | TRBV5-1 | . | TRBJ2-7
CASSLGGAGYLTGETQYF | TGTGCCAGCAGCTTAGGAGGTGCAGGGTATCTCACGGGGGAGACCCAGTACTTC | . | TRBV7-9 | . | TRBJ2-5